This T cell receptor beta chain was sequenced in a study of T cell responses to AZD1222 COVID-19 vaccine. CDR1 is SNHLY and CDR2 is FYNNEI in the germline V gene. This CDR3 comprises 16 residues. The V segment lost 3 bases and the J segment 7 bases; nucleotides outside the gene matches: 6. In this sample, this clone turned up once. Generated by immunoSEQ multiplex PCR, the TCRdb table keeps only in-frame clones and is missing some. The table has fewer than 150,000 clones, 90% seen once. This material consisted of peripheral blood, taken on day 0 of AZD1222 vaccination. The source of this sequence is an adult in good health. This rearrangement joins TRBV2 to TRBJ2-2; TRBD2 matches at 12 bases. CDR3 DNA sequence: TGTGCCAGCAGTGAGACTAGCGGGAGAACGGGCGGGGAGCTGTTTTTT. Protein sequence: CASSETSGRTGGELFF.